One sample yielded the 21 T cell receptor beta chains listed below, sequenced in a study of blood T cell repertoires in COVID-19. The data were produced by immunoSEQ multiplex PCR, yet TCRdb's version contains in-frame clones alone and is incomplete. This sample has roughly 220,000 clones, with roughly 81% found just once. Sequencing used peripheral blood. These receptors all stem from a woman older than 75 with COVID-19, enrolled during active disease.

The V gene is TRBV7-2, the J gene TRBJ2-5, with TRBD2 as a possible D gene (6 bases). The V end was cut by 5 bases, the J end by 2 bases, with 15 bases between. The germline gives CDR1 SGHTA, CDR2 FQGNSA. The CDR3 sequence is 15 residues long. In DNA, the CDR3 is TGTGCCAGCAGCACCGGAGGGCCCCAACAAGAGACCCAGTACTTC. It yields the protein CASSTGGPQQETQYF.

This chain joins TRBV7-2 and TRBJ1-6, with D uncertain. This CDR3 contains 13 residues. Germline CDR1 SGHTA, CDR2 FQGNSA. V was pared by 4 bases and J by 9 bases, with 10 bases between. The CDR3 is CASSSLTLSPLHF. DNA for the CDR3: TGTGCCAGCAGCTCGTTGACACTTTCACCCCTCCACTTT.

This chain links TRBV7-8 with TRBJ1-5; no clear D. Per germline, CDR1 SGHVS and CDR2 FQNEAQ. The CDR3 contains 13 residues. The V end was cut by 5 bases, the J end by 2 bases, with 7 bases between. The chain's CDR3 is CASSNAGNQPQHF. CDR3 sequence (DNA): TGTGCCAGCAGCAACGCGGGCAATCAGCCCCAGCATTTT. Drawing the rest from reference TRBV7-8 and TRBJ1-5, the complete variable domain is GAGVSQSPRYKVAKRGQDVALRCDPISGHVSLFWYQQALGQGPEFLTYFQNEAQLDKSGLPSDRFFAERPEGSVSTLKIQRTQQEDSAVYLCASSNAGNQPQHFGDGTRLSIL.

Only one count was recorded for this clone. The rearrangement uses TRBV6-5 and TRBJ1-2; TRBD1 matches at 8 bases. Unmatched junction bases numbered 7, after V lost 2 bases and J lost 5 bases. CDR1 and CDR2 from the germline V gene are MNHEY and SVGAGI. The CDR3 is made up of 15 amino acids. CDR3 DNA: TGTGCCAGCAGTTACAAGGGACAGGCAGCGTATGGCTACACCTTC. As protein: CASSYKGQAAYGYTF.

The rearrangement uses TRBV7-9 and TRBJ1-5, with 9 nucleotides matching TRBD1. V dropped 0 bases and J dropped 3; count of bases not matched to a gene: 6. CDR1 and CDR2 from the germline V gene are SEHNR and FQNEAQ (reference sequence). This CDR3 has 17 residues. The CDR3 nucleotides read TGTGCCAGCAGCTTAGCAGGGGGGGACAGGGTCAATCAGCCCCAGCATTTT. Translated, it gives CASSLAGGDRVNQPQHF.

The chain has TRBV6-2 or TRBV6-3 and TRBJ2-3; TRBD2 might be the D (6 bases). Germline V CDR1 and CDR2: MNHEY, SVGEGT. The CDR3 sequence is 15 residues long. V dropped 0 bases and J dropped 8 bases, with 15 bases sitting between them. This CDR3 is CASSYSGSLAGTQYF. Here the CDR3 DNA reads TGTGCCAGCAGTTACTCAGGGTCACTAGCTGGTACGCAGTATTTT.

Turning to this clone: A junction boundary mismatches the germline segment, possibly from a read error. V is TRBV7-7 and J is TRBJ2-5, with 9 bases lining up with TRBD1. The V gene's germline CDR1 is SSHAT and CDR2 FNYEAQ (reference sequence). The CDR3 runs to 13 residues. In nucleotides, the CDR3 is TGTGCTAGCAGCCGGGACAGGGTAGAGACCCAGTACTTC. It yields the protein CASSRDRVETQYF.

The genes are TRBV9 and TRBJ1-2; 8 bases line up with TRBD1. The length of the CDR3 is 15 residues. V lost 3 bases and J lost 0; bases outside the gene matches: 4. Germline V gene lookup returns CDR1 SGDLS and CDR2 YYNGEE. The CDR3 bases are TGTGCCAGCAGCGCAGGACAGGGAGCTAACTATGGCTACACCTTC. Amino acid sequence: CASSAGQGANYGYTF.

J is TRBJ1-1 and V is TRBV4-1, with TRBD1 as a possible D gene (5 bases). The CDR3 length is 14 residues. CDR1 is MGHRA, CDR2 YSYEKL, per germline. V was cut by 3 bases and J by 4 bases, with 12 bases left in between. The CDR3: CASSHARGGTEAFF. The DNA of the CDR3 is TGCGCCAGCAGCCACGCCCGGGGGGGCACTGAAGCTTTCTTT.

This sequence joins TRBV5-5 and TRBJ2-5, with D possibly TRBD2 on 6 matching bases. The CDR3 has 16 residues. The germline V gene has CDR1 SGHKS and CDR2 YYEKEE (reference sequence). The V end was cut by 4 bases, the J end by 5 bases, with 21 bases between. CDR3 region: CASSGPEKETRETQYF. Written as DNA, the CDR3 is TGTGCCAGCAGCGGACCGGAAAAGGAGACTAGGGAGACCCAGTACTTC.

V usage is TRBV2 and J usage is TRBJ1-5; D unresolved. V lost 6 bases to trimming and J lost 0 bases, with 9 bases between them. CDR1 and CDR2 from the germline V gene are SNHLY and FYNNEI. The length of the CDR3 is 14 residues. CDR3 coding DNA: TGTGCCAGCAGACAGTACTCTAGCAATCAGCCCCAGCATTTT. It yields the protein CASRQYSSNQPQHF.

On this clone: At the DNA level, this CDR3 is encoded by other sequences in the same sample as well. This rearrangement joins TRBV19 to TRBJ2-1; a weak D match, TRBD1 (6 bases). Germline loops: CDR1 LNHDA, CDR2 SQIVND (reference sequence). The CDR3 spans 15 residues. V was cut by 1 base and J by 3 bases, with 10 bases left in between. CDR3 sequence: CASSIGQGSYNEQFF. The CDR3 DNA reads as TGTGCCAGTAGTATAGGTCAGGGGAGCTACAATGAGCAGTTCTTC.

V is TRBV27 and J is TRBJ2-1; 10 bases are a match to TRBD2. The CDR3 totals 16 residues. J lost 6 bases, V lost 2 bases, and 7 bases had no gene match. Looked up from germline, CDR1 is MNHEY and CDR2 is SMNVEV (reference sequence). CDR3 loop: CASSLMSLAGVNEQFF. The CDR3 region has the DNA TGTGCCAGCAGTTTAATGTCCCTAGCGGGAGTCAATGAGCAGTTCTTC.

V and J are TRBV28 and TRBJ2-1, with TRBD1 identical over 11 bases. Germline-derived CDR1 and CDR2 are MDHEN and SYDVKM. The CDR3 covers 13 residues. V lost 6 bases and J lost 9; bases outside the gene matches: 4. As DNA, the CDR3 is TGTGCCAGCAGAGGGACAGGGGGAAGTGAGCAGTTCTTC. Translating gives CASRGTGGSEQFF.

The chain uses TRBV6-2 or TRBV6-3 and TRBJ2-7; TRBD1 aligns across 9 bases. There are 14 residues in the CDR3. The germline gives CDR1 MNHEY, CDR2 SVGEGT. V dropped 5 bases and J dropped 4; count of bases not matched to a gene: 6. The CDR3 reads CASSLGTGNYEQYF. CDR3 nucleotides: TGTGCCAGCAGTCTTGGGACAGGGAATTACGAGCAGTACTTC.

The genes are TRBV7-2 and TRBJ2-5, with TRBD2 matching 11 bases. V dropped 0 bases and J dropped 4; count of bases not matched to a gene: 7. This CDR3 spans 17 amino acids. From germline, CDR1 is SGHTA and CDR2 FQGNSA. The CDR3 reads CASSLAGGLAGGETQYF. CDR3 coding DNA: TGTGCCAGCAGCTTAGCGGGGGGGCTAGCGGGAGGAGAGACCCAGTACTTC. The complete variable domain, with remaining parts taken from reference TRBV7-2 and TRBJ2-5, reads GAGVSQSPSNKVTEKGKDVELRCDPISGHTALYWYRQSLGQGLEFLIYFQGNSAPDKSGLPSDRFSAERTGGSVSTLTIQRTQQEDSAVYLCASSLAGGLAGGETQYFGPGTRLLVL.

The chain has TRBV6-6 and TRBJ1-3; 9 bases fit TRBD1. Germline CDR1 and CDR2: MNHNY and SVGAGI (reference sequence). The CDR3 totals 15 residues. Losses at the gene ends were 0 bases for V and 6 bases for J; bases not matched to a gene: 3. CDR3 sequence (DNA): TGTGCCAGCAGTTACTCAGGGACAGGGAAAAACACCATATATTTT. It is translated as CASSYSGTGKNTIYF.

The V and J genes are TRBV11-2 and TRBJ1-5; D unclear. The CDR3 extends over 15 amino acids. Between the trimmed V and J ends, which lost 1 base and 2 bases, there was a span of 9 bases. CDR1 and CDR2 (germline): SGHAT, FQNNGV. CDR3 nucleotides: TGTGCCAGCAGCTTAGGAGTCTCCGGCAATCAGCCCCAGCATTTT. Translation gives CASSLGVSGNQPQHF.

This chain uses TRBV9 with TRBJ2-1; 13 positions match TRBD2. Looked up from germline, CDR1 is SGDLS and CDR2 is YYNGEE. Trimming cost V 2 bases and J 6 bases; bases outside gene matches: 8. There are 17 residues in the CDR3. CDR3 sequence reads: CASSVGTSGTHVNEQFF. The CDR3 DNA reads TGTGCCAGCAGCGTCGGGACTAGCGGGACGCACGTCAATGAGCAGTTCTTC.

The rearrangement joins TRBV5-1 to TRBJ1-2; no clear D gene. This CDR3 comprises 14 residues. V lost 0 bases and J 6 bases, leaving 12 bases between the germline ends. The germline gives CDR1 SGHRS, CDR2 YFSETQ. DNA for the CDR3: TGCGCCAGCAGCTTGGGGGCAGATAAGGATGGCTACACCTTC. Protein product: CASSLGADKDGYTF.

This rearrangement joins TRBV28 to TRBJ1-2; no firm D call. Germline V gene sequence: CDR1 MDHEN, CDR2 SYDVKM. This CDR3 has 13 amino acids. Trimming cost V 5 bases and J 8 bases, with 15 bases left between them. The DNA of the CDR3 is TGTGCCAGCAGTCCTAGGGCGGGATTAGGCTACACCTTC. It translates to CASSPRAGLGYTF.